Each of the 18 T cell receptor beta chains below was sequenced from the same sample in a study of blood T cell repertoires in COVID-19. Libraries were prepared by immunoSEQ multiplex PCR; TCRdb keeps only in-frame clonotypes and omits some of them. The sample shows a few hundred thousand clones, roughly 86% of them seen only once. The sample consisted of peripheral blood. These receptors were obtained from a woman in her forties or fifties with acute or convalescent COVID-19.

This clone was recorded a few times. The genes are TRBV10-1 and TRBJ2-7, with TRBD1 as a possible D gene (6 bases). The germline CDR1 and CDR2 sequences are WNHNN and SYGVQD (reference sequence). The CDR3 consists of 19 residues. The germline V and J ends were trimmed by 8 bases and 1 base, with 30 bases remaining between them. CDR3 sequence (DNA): TGCGCCAGCCTTACGTGGCAGGGGACGATCAGCAGGGTATCCTACGAGCAGTACTTC. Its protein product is CASLTWQGTISRVSYEQYF.

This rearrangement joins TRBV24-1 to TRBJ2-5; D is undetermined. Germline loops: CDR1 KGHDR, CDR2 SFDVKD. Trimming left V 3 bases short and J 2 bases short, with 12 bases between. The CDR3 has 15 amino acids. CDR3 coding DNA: TGTGCCACCAGTGATGGCGGCCGCCCACAAGAGACCCAGTACTTC. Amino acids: CATSDGGRPQETQYF.

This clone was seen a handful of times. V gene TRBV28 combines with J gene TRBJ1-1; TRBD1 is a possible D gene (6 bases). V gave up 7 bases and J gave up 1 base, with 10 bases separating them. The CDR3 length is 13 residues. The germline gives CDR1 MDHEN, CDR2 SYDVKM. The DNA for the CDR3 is TGTGCCAGCATCAGGGGCGGGAACACTGAAGCTTTCTTT. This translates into CASIRGGNTEAFF.

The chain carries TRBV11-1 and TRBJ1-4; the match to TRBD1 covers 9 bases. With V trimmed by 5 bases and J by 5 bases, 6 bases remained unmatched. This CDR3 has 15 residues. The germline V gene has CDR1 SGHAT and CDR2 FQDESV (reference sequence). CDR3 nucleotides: TGTGCCAGCAGCCTGACCGGGACAGGGAATGAAAAACTGTTTTTT. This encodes CASSLTGTGNEKLFF. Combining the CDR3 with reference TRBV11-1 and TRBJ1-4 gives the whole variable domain EAEVAQSPRYKITEKSQAVAFWCDPISGHATLYWYRQILGQGPELLVQFQDESVVDDSQLPKDRFSAERLKGVDSTLKIQPAELGDSAMYLCASSLTGTGNEKLFFGSGTQLSVL.

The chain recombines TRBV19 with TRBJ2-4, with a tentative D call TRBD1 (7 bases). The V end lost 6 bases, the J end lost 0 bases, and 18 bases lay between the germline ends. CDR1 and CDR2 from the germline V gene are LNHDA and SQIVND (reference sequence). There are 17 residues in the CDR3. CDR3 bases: TGTGCCAGTAGGGAAGAGGGGGCGGGATTAGCCAAAAACATTCAGTACTTC. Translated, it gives CASREEGAGLAKNIQYF.

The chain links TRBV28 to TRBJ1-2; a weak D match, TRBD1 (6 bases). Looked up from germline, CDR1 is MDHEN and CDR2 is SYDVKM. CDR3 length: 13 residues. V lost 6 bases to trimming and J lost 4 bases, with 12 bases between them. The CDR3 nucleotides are TGTGCCAGCAGCCCCCGACAGGTCTATGGCTACACCTTC. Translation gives CASSPRQVYGYTF.

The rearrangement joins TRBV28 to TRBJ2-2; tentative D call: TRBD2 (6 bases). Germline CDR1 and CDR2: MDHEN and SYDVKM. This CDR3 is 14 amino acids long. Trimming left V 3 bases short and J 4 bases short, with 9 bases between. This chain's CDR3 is CASSLRGFTGELFF. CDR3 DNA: TGTGCCAGCAGTTTGCGGGGATTCACCGGGGAGCTGTTTTTT.

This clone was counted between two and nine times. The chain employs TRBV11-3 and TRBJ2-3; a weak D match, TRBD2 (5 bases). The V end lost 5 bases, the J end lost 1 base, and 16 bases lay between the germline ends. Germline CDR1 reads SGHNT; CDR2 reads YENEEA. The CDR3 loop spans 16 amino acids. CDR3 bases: TGTGCCAGCAGCCATTGGGTTCTGGGAGGCACAGATACGCAGTATTTT. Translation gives CASSHWVLGGTDTQYF.

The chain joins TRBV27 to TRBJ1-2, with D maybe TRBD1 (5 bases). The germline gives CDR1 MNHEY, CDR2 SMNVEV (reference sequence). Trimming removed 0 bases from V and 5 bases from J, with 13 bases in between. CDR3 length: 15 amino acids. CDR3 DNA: TGTGCCAGCAGTTTATCTGGGGCAGACCCATATGGCTACACCTTC. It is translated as CASSLSGADPYGYTF.

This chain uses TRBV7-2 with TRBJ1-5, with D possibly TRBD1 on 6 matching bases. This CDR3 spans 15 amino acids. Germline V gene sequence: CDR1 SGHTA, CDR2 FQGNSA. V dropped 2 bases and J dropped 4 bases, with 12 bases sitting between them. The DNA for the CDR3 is TGTGCCAGCAGCTTATATCAGGGGACGAATCAGCCCCAGCATTTT. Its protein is CASSLYQGTNQPQHF.

The CDR3 DNA reads as TGCAGCGTTGAAGATCTTCTAGGGACAGGGAACTCCTACGAGCAGTACTTC. Its translation: CSVEDLLGTGNSYEQYF. The chain joins TRBV29-1 to TRBJ2-7; 9 bases line up with TRBD1. The trim removed 0 bases at V and 0 bases at J, leaving 9 bases unmatched. CDR3 length: 17 residues. From germline, CDR1 is SQVTM and CDR2 ANQGSEA.

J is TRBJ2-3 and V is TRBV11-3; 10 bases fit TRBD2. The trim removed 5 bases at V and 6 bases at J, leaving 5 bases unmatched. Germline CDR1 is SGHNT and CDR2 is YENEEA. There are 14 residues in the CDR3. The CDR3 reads CASSLSGGQDTQYF. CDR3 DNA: TGTGCCAGCAGCCTTAGCGGGGGGCAGGATACGCAGTATTTT.

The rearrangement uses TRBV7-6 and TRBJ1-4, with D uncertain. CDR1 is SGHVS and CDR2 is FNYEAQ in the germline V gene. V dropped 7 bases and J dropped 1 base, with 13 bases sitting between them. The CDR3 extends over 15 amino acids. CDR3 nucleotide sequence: TGTGCCAGCACCCCTGACCGGGGAACTAATGAAAAACTGTTTTTT. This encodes CASTPDRGTNEKLFF. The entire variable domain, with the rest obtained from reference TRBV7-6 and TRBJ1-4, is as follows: GAGVSQSPRYKVTKRGQDVALRCDPISGHVSLYWYRQALGQGPEFLTYFNYEAQQDKSGLPNDRFSAERPEGSISTLTIQRTEQRDSAMYRCASTPDRGTNEKLFFGSGTQLSVL.

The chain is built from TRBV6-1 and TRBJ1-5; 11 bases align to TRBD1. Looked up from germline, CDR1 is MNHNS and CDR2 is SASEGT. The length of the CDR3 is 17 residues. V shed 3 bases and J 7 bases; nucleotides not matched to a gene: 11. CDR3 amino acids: CASSDRISRTGGQPQHF. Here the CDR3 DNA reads TGTGCCAGCAGTGATCGAATCAGTCGGACAGGGGGCCAGCCCCAGCATTTT.

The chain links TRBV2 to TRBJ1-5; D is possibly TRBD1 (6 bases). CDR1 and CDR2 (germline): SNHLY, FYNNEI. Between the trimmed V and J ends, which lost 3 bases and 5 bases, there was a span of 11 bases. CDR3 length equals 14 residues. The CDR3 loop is CASSDLAGDQPQHF. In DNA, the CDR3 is TGTGCCAGCAGTGATCTCGCAGGGGATCAGCCCCAGCATTTT. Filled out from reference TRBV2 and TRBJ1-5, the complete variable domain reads EPEVTQTPSHQVTQMGQEVILRCVPISNHLYFYWYRQILGQKVEFLVSFYNNEISEKSEIFDDQFSVERPDGSNFTLKIRSTKLEDSAMYFCASSDLAGDQPQHFGDGTRLSIL.

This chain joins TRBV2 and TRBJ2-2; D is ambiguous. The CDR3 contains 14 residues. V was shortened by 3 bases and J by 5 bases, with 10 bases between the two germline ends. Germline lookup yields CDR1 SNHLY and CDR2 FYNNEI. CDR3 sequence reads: CASSDQHATGELFF. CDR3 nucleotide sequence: TGTGCCAGCAGTGACCAACACGCTACCGGGGAGCTGTTTTTT. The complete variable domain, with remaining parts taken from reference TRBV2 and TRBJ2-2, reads EPEVTQTPSHQVTQMGQEVILRCVPISNHLYFYWYRQILGQKVEFLVSFYNNEISEKSEIFDDQFSVERPDGSNFTLKIRSTKLEDSAMYFCASSDQHATGELFFGEGSRLTVL.

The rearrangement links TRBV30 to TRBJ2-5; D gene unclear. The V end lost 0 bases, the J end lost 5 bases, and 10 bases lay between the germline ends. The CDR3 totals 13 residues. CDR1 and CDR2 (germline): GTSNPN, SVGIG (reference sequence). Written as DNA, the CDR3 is TGTGCCTGGAGTGTCGGCTTGAGGGAGACCCAGTACTTC. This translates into CAWSVGLRETQYF.

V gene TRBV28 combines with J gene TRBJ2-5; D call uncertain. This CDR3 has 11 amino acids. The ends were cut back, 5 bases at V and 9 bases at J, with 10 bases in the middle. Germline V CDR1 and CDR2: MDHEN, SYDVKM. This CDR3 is CASSTRSAQYF. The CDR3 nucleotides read TGTGCCAGCAGTACGCGATCGGCCCAGTACTTC.